The 15 T cell receptor beta chains below all came from one sample that was sequenced in a study of cytomegalovirus exposure and HLA in healthy donors. The PCR was carried out with 60 Vbeta primers and 13 Jbeta primers. Profiled with immunoSEQ multiplex PCR; TCRdb holds only in-frame clones, not every one. The sample contains approximately 160,000 clones, under 70% of which appear only once. Material: PBMCs. These receptors came from a woman under 40 in good health and CMV-seropositive.

The chain is built from TRBV28 and TRBJ2-5; TRBD2 is a possible D gene (5 bases). This CDR3 region has 14 residues. Germline CDR1 and CDR2: MDHEN and SYDVKM. Trimming removed 6 bases at V and 7 bases at J, with 18 bases between. CDR3 amino acids: CASRPPGGLRTQYF. CDR3 bases: TGTGCCAGCAGGCCCCCCGGCGGACTCCGGACCCAGTACTTC.

The CDR3 region has the DNA TGTGCCAGCAGACGGACACTCCTTGGGGGGGCTAATGAAAAACTGTTTTTT. It is translated as CASRRTLLGGANEKLFF. The J gene is TRBJ1-4, the V gene TRBV13, with TRBD1 as a possible D gene (5 bases). With 6 bases removed from V and 3 bases from J, the gap between germline ends came to 20 bases. Germline CDR1 is PRHDT and CDR2 is FYEKMQ (reference sequence). CDR3 length: 17 amino acids. Full variable domain (rest looked up from reference TRBV13 and TRBJ1-4): AAGVIQSPRHLIKEKRETATLKCYPIPRHDTVYWYQQGPGQDPQFLISFYEKMQSDKGSIPDRFSAQQFSDYHSELNMSSLELGDSALYFCASRRTLLGGANEKLFFGSGTQLSVL.

This clone was counted between two and nine times. The chain links TRBV15 to TRBJ1-5; no clear D gene. Per the germline V gene, CDR1 is LNHNV and CDR2 is YYDKDF (reference sequence). Trimming pared 0 bases from V and 9 bases from J, leaving 12 bases between. This CDR3 has 14 residues. As DNA, the CDR3 is TGTGCCACCAGCAGAGATCGAGGTAGCGGGCCCCAGCATTTT. Residues: CATSRDRGSGPQHF.

The genes are TRBV4-1 and TRBJ1-6; D is uncertain. Germline V gives CDR1 MGHRA, CDR2 YSYEKL. Between the trimmed V and J ends, which lost 3 bases and 8 bases, there was a span of 8 bases. This CDR3 has 13 amino acids. The CDR3 loop reads CASSQDYDSPLHF. The CDR3 DNA reads TGCGCCAGCAGCCAGGACTACGATTCACCCCTCCACTTT.

The CDR3 DNA follows: TGCGCCACCTATGCGGGCCATGAGCAGTTCTTC. This sequence encodes CATYAGHEQFF. This chain connects TRBV10-2 to TRBJ2-1, with TRBD2 as a possible D gene (5 bases). V was cut by 10 bases and J by 8 bases, with 12 bases left in between. The germline V gene encodes CDR1 WSHSY and CDR2 SAAADI. The CDR3 is 11 residues long.

This clone was seen a handful of times. The genes are TRBV18 and TRBJ2-1; 8 positions match TRBD2. The length of the CDR3 is 16 residues. V lost 3 bases to trimming and J lost 6 bases; unmatched junction nucleotides: 10. Germline assignment: CDR1 KGHSH and CDR2 LQKENI. CDR3: CASSPVSAGVGNEQFF. The CDR3 nucleotides read TGTGCCAGCTCACCCGTGTCAGCGGGAGTCGGCAATGAGCAGTTCTTC.

This clone was detected a few times. V and J are TRBV28 and TRBJ1-5, with no clear D. The CDR3 consists of 14 residues. Trimming left V 1 base short and J 7 bases short, with 11 bases between. Per germline, CDR1 MDHEN and CDR2 SYDVKM. CDR3 bases: TGTGCCAGCAGTTTATCGGAGGGATCCCAGCCCCAGCATTTT. It codes for CASSLSEGSQPQHF.

The rearrangement joins TRBV18 to TRBJ1-1; TRBD1 agrees at 7 bases. J gave up 0 bases and V 6 bases, and 4 bases lay outside the gene matches. Per the germline V gene, CDR1 is KGHSH and CDR2 is LQKENI. This CDR3 spans 14 amino acids. This chain's CDR3 is CASSTTGLNTEAFF. The CDR3 region has the DNA TGTGCCAGCTCGACGACAGGGCTGAACACTGAAGCTTTCTTT. Variable domain in full (rest from reference TRBV18 and TRBJ1-1): NAGVMQNPRHLVRRRGQEARLRCSPMKGHSHVYWYRQLPEEGLKFMVYLQKENIIDESGMPKERFSAEFPKEGPSILRIQQVVRGDSAAYFCASSTTGLNTEAFFGQGTRLTVV.

The CDR3 spells CASSHQFGEAFF. DNA for the CDR3: TGTGCCAGCAGCCACCAGTTTGGTGAAGCTTTCTTT. V and J are TRBV27 and TRBJ1-1; no clear D. Trimming stripped 6 bases from V and 7 bases from J, with 12 bases between. CDR3 length equals 12 residues. The germline V gene encodes CDR1 MNHEY and CDR2 SMNVEV (reference sequence).

The genes are TRBV11-2 and TRBJ2-7; D is perhaps TRBD2 (6 bases). V lost 1 base, J lost 3 bases, and 13 bases lay in between. Germline V gives CDR1 SGHAT, CDR2 FQNNGV. The CDR3 loop spans 15 amino acids. The CDR3 nucleotides read TGTGCCAGCAGCTTAGTGGGAGGACGGGACTACGAGCAGTACTTC. The encoded protein is CASSLVGGRDYEQYF. The entire variable domain, with the rest obtained from reference TRBV11-2 and TRBJ2-7, is as follows: EAGVAQSPRYKIIEKRQSVAFWCNPISGHATLYWYQQILGQGPKLLIQFQNNGVVDDSQLPKDRFSAERLKGVDSTLKIQPAKLEDSAVYLCASSLVGGRDYEQYFGPGTRLTVT.

The CDR3 here is CASSLAVAGGGVDTQYF. In nucleotides, the CDR3 is TGTGCCAGCAGCCTCGCAGTGGCGGGGGGCGGGGTGGATACGCAGTATTTT. The chain is built from TRBV4-2 and TRBJ2-3, with 8 bases fitting TRBD2. The length of the CDR3 is 17 residues. V trimming: 4 bases; J trimming: 6 bases; junction bases outside the gene matches: 15. CDR1 and CDR2 from the germline V gene are LGHNA and YNFKEQ.

This sequence joins TRBV9 and TRBJ1-1; possible D gene TRBD1, 6 bases. The germline gives CDR1 SGDLS, CDR2 YYNGEE. This CDR3 comprises 13 residues. V was shortened by 2 bases and J by 8 bases, with 13 bases between the two germline ends. CDR3 sequence reads: CASSVGQWGEAFF. CDR3 DNA: TGTGCCAGCAGCGTTGGACAGTGGGGGGAAGCTTTCTTT.

In DNA form, the CDR3 reads TGTGCCAGCAGTTTCGCGGCCAGGGGTGAAAAACTGTTTTTT. This translates into CASSFAARGEKLFF. The chain is built from TRBV27 and TRBJ1-4; maybe TRBD1 (6 bases). Germline V gene data show CDR1 as MNHEY and CDR2 as SMNVEV (reference sequence). The V gene lost 3 bases and the J gene lost 7 bases, with 12 bases spanning the gap. The CDR3 sequence is 14 residues long.

This chain joins TRBV10-2 and TRBJ1-1; TRBD1 aligns across 8 bases. CDR1 WSHSY and CDR2 SAAADI come from the germline V gene. This CDR3 spans 15 amino acids. V was clipped by 7 bases and J by 1 base; unmatched bases: 8. The CDR3 spells CASNIRDRWNTEAFF. The CDR3 DNA reads TGCGCCAGCAATATCCGGGACAGGTGGAACACTGAAGCTTTCTTT.

This clone was observed a few times. The chain uses TRBV19 and TRBJ2-1; D call uncertain. The CDR3 is 14 amino acids. The germline gives CDR1 LNHDA, CDR2 SQIVND (reference sequence). Trimming stripped 3 bases from V and 12 bases from J, with 18 bases between. The CDR3 spells CASSIPFDSSAQFF. In DNA form, the CDR3 reads TGTGCCAGTAGTATCCCCTTTGACTCCAGCGCGCAGTTCTTC.